The T cell receptor beta chain described here comes from a study of cytomegalovirus exposure and HLA in healthy donors. The study, taken as a whole, reports: Available immune exposure information was restricted to CMV serostatus only. In a later analysis, parvovirus B19, influenza, CMV and Epstein-Barr virus appeared linked to several top co-occurrence clusters.

V was cut by 0 bases and J by 0 bases, with 15 bases left in between. The CDR3 runs to 17 residues. CDR1 is SGHKS and CDR2 is YYEKEE in the germline V gene (reference sequence). In the case of this clone: Its specificity is unknown.

PCR involved 60 Vbeta and 13 Jbeta primers. Method: immunoSEQ multiplex PCR; TCRdb's copy keeps in-frame clones and lacks some. The repertoire consists of under 200,000 clones, with over 75% occurring once and the leading ten covering more than 1.1%. The TCR sequence derives from a young woman in good health and CMV-seronegative. The chain combines TRBV5-5 with TRBJ1-1; tentatively, D is TRBD1 (5 bases). The sequenced material came from PBMCs. The CDR3 region has the DNA TGTGCCAGCAGCTTGGGGTTTGGGGGAGGTTTGAACACTGAAGCTTTCTTT. Translating it yields CASSLGFGGGLNTEAFF.